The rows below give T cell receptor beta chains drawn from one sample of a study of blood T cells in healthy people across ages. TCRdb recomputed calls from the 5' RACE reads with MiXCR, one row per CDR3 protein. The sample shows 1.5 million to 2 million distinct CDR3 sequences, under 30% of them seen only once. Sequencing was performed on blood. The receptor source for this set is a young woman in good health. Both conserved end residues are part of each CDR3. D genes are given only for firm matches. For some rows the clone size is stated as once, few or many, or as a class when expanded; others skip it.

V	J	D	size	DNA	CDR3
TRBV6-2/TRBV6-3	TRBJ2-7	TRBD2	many	TGTGCCAGCAGTTCTAGCGGCGGCGGCTTAACACACGAGCAGTACTTC	CASSSSGGGLTHEQYF
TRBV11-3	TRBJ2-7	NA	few	TGTGCCAGCAGCCCCGACCCGGGGACCTACGAGCAGTACTTC	CASSPDPGTYEQYF
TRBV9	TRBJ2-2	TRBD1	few	TGTGCCAGCAGCAAAGAGTACAGGGGCCACGGGGAGCTGTTTTTT	CASSKEYRGHGELFF
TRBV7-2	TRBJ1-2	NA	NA	TGTGCCAGCAGCGAGAGACCGCAAATCTATGGCTACACCTTC	CASSERPQIYGYTF
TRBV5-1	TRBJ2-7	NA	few	TGCGCCAGCAGCTTACAAGGCCACTCCTACGAGCAGTACTTC	CASSLQGHSYEQYF
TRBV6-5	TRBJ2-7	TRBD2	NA	TGTGCCAGCAGTTATCAGTCGGGAGGCTCCCGTTACGAGCAGTACTTC	CASSYQSGGSRYEQYF
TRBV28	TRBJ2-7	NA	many	TGTGCCGTCCTTGCCGGGACATCCCTCGAGCAGTACTTC	CAVLAGTSLEQYF
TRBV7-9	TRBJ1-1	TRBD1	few	TGTGCCTGCAGCTTACAGGGGACTGAAGCTTTCTTT	CACSLQGTEAFF
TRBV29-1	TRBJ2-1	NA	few	TGCAGCGTGGGGGGCGACGGAAGCTCCTACAATGAGCAGTTCTTC	CSVGGDGSSYNEQFF
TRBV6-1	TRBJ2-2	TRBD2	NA	TGTGCCAGCAGGATTTCGGGACTAGCGGGAGAATGGAACACCGGGGAGCTGTTTTTT	CASRISGLAGEWNTGELFF
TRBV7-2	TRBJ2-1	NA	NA	TGTGCCAGCTGGATGGACACTTACAATGAGCAGTTCTTC	CASWMDTYNEQFF
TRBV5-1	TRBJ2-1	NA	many	TGCGCCAGCAGCTTGGGGGCTTCGAGCTCCTACAATGAGCAGTTCTTC	CASSLGASSSYNEQFF
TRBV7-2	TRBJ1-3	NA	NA	TGTGCCAGCAGGCCCTCCTCTGGAAACACCATATATTTT	CASRPSSGNTIYF
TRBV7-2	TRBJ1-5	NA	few	TGTGCCAGCAGCTTAGAAGGGGGGCTTCAGCCCCAGCATTTT	CASSLEGGLQPQHF
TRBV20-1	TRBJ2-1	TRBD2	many	TGCAGTGCTAGTCGGACTAGCTCCTACAATGAGCAGTTCTTC	CSASRTSSYNEQFF
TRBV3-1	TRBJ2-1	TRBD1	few	TGTGCCAGCAGCCATCGACAGGGGGGCGCGGGGCAGTTCTTC	CASSHRQGGAGQFF
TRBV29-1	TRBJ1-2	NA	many	TGCAGCGTTCCAGGCGGTGAAGAGGCAGGGACCTATGGCTACACCTTC	CSVPGGEEAGTYGYTF
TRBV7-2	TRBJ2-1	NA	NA	TGTGCCAGCAGCTTAGTCGGGAGAGTGCTCAATGAGCAGTTCTTC	CASSLVGRVLNEQFF
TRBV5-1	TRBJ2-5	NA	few	TGCGCCAGCAGCTGGTTACCAAGGGAGACCCAGTACTTC	CASSWLPRETQYF
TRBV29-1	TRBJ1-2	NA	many	TGCAGCGTTGAAGATCTCAGCGATAACTATGGCTACACCTTC	CSVEDLSDNYGYTF
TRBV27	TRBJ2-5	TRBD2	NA	TGTGCCAGCAGTTCGTTAGCGGGGGGCAGGAGGGAGCAGTACTTC	CASSSLAGGRREQYF
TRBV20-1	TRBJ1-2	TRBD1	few	TGCAGTGCTATGGGACAGGCAAAGTTAGATGGCTACACCTTC	CSAMGQAKLDGYTF
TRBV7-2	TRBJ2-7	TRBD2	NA	TGTGCCAGCAGGTCTACAGGGCCTAGCGGGGGGTACAGTGAGCAGTACTTC	CASRSTGPSGGYSEQYF
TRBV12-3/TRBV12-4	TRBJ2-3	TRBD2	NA	TGTGCCACTCAACTTAGCGGGAGGGCCATCGGAGATACGCAGTATTTT	CATQLSGRAIGDTQYF
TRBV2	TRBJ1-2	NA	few	TGTGCCAGCACCGAGCATGGGACAAGGCAGTTACAAGGCTACACCTTC	CASTEHGTRQLQGYTF
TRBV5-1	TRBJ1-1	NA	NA	TGCGCCAGCAGCTCGACAGACACGAACACTGAAGCTTTCTTT	CASSSTDTNTEAFF
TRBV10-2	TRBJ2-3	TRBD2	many	TGCGCCAGCAGAGTACAGACTAGCGGGCTTAGCACAGATACGCAGTATTTT	CASRVQTSGLSTDTQYF
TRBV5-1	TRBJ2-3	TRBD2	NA	TGCGCCAGCAACTTCAGCGGGAGTTGGACAGATACGCAGTATTTT	CASNFSGSWTDTQYF
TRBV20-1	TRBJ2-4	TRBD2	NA	TGCAGTGCTATGAACGGGAGGAGGTCCAAAAACATTCAGTACTTC	CSAMNGRRSKNIQYF
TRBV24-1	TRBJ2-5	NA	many	TGTGCCACCAGTGATCGGACCAATCGGTTGGAGACCCAGTACTTC	CATSDRTNRLETQYF
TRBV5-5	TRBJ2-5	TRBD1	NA	TGTGCCAGCGGCCCCCGAGACAGGGGTAGAGAGACCCAGTACTTC	CASGPRDRGRETQYF
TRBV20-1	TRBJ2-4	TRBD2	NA	TGCAGTGCTTGGACTAGCGGGGACATTCAGTACTTC	CSAWTSGDIQYF
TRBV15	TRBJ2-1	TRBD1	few	TGTGCCACCAGCAGAGATCGGAGAGGGGGCGGCAATGAGCAGTTCTTC	CATSRDRRGGGNEQFF
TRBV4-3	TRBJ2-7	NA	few	TGCGCCAGCAGCCAGGGATCCCCGGGGGGCGGATACGAGCAGTACTTC	CASSQGSPGGGYEQYF
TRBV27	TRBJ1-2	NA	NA	TGTGCCAGCATGAGTCAAGCTAACTATGGCTACACCTTC	CASMSQANYGYTF
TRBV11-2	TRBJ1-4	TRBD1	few	TGTGCCAGCAGCTTAAATCCCTCTTTGGACAGGGAATCCGAAAAACTGTTTTTT	CASSLNPSLDRESEKLFF
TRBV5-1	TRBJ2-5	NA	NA	TGCGCCAGCAGCACCGGGAAGACCCAGTACTTC	CASSTGKTQYF
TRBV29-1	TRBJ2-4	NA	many	TGCAGCGTTGTAGCCACAGGGTTTTCAAACATTCAGTACTTC	CSVVATGFSNIQYF